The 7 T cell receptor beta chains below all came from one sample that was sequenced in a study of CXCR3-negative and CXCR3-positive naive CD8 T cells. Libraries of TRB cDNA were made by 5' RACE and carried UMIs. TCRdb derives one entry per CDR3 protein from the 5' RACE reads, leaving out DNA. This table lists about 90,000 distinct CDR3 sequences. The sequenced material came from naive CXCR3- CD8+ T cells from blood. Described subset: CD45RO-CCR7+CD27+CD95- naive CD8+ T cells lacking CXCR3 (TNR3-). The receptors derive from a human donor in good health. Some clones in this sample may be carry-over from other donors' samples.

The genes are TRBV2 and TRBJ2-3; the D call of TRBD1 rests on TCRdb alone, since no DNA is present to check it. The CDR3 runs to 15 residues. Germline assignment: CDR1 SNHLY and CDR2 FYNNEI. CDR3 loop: CASSPTGAFTDTQYF.

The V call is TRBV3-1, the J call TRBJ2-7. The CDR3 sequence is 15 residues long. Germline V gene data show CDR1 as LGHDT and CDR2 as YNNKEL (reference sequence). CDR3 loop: CASSPDLSYTYEQYF.

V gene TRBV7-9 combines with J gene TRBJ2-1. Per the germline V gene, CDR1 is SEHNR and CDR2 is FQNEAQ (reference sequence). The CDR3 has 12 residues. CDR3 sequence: CASSLGGHEQFF.

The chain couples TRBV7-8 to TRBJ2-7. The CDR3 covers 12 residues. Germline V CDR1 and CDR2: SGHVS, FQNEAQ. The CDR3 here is CASSLTSNEQYF.

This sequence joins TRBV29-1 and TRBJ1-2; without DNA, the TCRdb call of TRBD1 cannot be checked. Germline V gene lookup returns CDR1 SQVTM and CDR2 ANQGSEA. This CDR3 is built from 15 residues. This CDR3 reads CSVALTVTTVYGYTF.

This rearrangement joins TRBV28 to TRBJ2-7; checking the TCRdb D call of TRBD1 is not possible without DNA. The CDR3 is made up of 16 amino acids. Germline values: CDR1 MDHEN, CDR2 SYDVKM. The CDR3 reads CASSFPRQGTSYEQYF.

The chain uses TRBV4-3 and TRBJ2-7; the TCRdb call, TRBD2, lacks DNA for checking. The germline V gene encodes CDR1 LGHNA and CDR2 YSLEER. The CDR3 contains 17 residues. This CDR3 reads CASSQAMTRSSSYEQYF.